The 27 T cell receptor beta chains reported below all come from one sample, sequenced in a study of blood T cell repertoires in COVID-19. Clones were read by immunoSEQ multiplex PCR, and TCRdb kept only the in-frame ones, dropping some. The table has approximately 200,000 clones, 82% seen once. Sequenced material: peripheral blood. These receptors were taken from a human donor with acute or convalescent COVID-19. The donor label of this sample is uncertain.

This clone has more than one count but fewer than ten. The chain links TRBV28 to TRBJ1-1, with D perhaps TRBD1 (5 bases). This CDR3 comprises 13 residues. V lost 8 bases to trimming and J lost 5 bases, with 15 bases between them. Germline CDR1 is MDHEN and CDR2 is SYDVKM. CDR3 nucleotide sequence: TGTGCCAGCTCCCAGATGCGGGGGACTGAAGCTTTCTTT. This encodes CASSQMRGTEAFF.

The V and J genes are TRBV5-5 and TRBJ2-2; D ambiguous. The CDR3 is made up of 12 amino acids. The V gene's germline CDR1 is SGHKS and CDR2 YYEKEE (reference sequence). Trimming cost V 4 bases and J 5 bases, with 6 bases left between them. The CDR3 loop is CASSPQTGELFF. The CDR3 region has the DNA TGTGCCAGCAGCCCGCAGACCGGGGAGCTGTTTTTT.

The chain recombines TRBV18 with TRBJ2-4; 9 nucleotides align to TRBD1. CDR1 and CDR2 (germline): KGHSH, LQKENI. Unmatched junction bases numbered 10, after V lost 3 bases and J lost 7 bases. The CDR3 consists of 16 residues. The CDR3 sequence: CASSPVPTGGFNIQYF. DNA for the CDR3: TGTGCCAGCTCACCGGTACCGACAGGGGGGTTTAACATTCAGTACTTC.

Of note for this clone: One end of the junction is discordant with germline, which a read error may explain. The CDR3 sequence is CASSRLAGVTDTQYF. In DNA form, the CDR3 reads TGTGCCAGTTCACGACTAGCGGGAGTAACAGATACGCAGTATTTT. The chain has TRBV18 and TRBJ2-3, with 12 bases aligning to TRBD2. This CDR3 has 15 residues. Looked up from germline, CDR1 is KGHSH and CDR2 is LQKENI. The variable domain in full, with the rest retrieved from reference TRBV18 and TRBJ2-3, is NAGVMQNPRHLVRRRGQEARLRCSPMKGHSHVYWYRQLPEEGLKFMVYLQKENIIDESGMPKERFSAEFPKEGPSILRIQQVVRGDSAAYFCASSRLAGVTDTQYFGPGTRLTVL.

This sequence joins TRBV28 and TRBJ1-5; 8 positions agree with TRBD1. The CDR3 runs to 14 residues. CDR1 and CDR2 from the germline V gene are MDHEN and SYDVKM. Trimming removed 6 bases from V and 6 bases from J; junction bases left unmatched: 7. CDR3 in DNA: TGTGCCAGCAGCAGCCTGACAGGGGCTCAGCCCCAGCATTTT. Encoded protein: CASSSLTGAQPQHF.

This clone was seen more than once but under ten times. The chain uses TRBV6-6 and TRBJ1-4; 8 bases map to TRBD1. With 2 bases clipped from V and 4 bases from J, the junction kept 3 bases outside the gene matches. The CDR3 length is 15 residues. The V gene's germline CDR1 is MNHNY and CDR2 SVGAGI (reference sequence). In DNA form, the CDR3 reads TGTGCCAGCAGTTACGGGACAGGAGTTAATGAAAAACTGTTTTTT. This translates into CASSYGTGVNEKLFF.

The count of this clone is one. A read error may produce the germline difference seen at one junction end. The identical CDR3 is also encoded by other nucleotide sequences in the sample. The chain carries TRBV6-6 and TRBJ2-7; tentatively, D is TRBD1 (6 bases). The CDR3 totals 15 residues. Germline loops: CDR1 MNHNY, CDR2 SVGAGI (reference sequence). The CDR3 nucleotides are TGTGCCAGCAGTTATGAAGGACAGAACTCCTACGAGCAGTACTTT. It translates to CASSYEGQNSYEQYF.

This clone was counted ten times or more. The gene calls are TRBV28 and TRBJ1-5; 9 bases line up with TRBD1. Germline V lookup: CDR1 MDHEN, CDR2 SYDVKM. The CDR3 covers 16 residues. V lost 5 bases, J lost 1 base, and 6 bases stayed unmatched. The CDR3 loop reads CASSRKDRGSNQPQHF. In DNA form, the CDR3 reads TGTGCCAGCAGTCGAAAGGACAGGGGAAGCAATCAGCCCCAGCATTTT.

This clone was seen a handful of times. The rearrangement uses TRBV29-1 and TRBJ1-2, with 12 bases that match TRBD1. Germline V gives CDR1 SQVTM, CDR2 ANQGSEA. The CDR3 extends over 13 amino acids. With 7 bases clipped from V and 4 bases from J, the junction kept 4 bases outside the gene matches. CDR3 nucleotides: TGCAGCGCAGGGACAGGGGGCTCCTATGGCTACACCTTC. Its protein is CSAGTGGSYGYTF.

The chain joins TRBV10-3 to TRBJ2-7; 12 bases are shared with TRBD1. The CDR3 is 14 residues long. CDR1 is ENHRY and CDR2 is SYGVKD in the germline V gene. Losses at the gene ends were 7 bases for V and 6 bases for J; bases not matched to a gene: 7. The CDR3 region is CAIKGQGAPSEQYF. CDR3 coding DNA: TGTGCCATCAAGGGACAGGGGGCCCCAAGCGAGCAGTACTTC.

V is TRBV7-2 and J is TRBJ2-7, with TRBD2 identical over 10 bases. After removal of 5 bases from V and 1 base from J, the junction contained 5 bases not matched to a gene. The CDR3 length is 15 residues. CDR1 is SGHTA and CDR2 is FQGNSA in the germline V gene. CDR3 DNA sequence: TGTGCCAGCAGCAGGGAGCGGGGGGGGTCCTACGAGCAGTACTTC. Translated: CASSRERGGSYEQYF.

The chain has TRBV9 and TRBJ1-5, with a possible D match to TRBD1 (6 bases). Germline CDR1 SGDLS, CDR2 YYNGEE. The V gene lost 0 bases and the J gene lost 5 bases, with 15 bases spanning the gap. This CDR3 region has 16 residues. The CDR3 region has the DNA TGTGCCAGCAGCGTAGCTACAGGGAGGGTCGATCAGCCCCAGCATTTT. Its protein is CASSVATGRVDQPQHF.

The chain is built from TRBV27 and TRBJ2-7; D is ambiguous. Germline V CDR1 and CDR2: MNHEY, SMNVEV (reference sequence). Trimming removed 1 base at V and 5 bases at J, with 9 bases between. This CDR3 has 13 residues. As DNA, the CDR3 is TGTGCCAGCAGTTTATTTGGCCCCAACGAGCAGTACTTC. It encodes CASSLFGPNEQYF.

The V and J genes are TRBV29-1 and TRBJ2-7; 14 bases are shared with TRBD2. J lost 7 bases, V lost 2 bases, and 7 bases had no gene match. Germline assignment: CDR1 SQVTM and CDR2 ANQGSEA. The CDR3 totals 15 residues. The CDR3 spells CSVEQGLAGVGEQYF. The CDR3 DNA reads TGCAGCGTTGAACAGGGACTAGCGGGAGTGGGAGAGCAGTACTTC.

This chain joins TRBV11-2 and TRBJ2-3; D perhaps matches TRBD2 (7 bases). Trimming stripped 1 base from V and 9 bases from J, with 11 bases between. The CDR3 consists of 13 residues. The germline CDR1 and CDR2 sequences are SGHAT and FQNNGV. Written as DNA, the CDR3 is TGTGCCAGCAGCTTAGGGGGGGGCGGAACGCAGTATTTT. Encoded protein: CASSLGGGGTQYF. The full variable domain, rest sourced from reference TRBV11-2 and TRBJ2-3, is EAGVAQSPRYKIIEKRQSVAFWCNPISGHATLYWYQQILGQGPKLLIQFQNNGVVDDSQLPKDRFSAERLKGVDSTLKIQPAKLEDSAVYLCASSLGGGGTQYFGPGTRLTVL.

This chain connects TRBV30 to TRBJ1-4; TRBD1 matches 9 bases. The CDR3 has 14 residues. Germline V gene data show CDR1 as GTSNPN and CDR2 as SVGIG (reference sequence). V shed 6 bases, J shed 4 bases, and the junction held 6 bases outside the gene matches. The CDR3 reads CACWDRANNEKLFF. The DNA of the CDR3 is TGTGCCTGCTGGGACAGGGCGAATAATGAAAAACTGTTTTTT.

This clone turned up a few times. The CDR3 region has the DNA TGTGCCAGCAGCTTAGCGCGAATGACTAGCGGGAGGCGGGACAATGAGCAGTTCTTC. Amino acids: CASSLARMTSGRRDNEQFF. This chain uses TRBV7-9 with TRBJ2-1, with TRBD2 matching over 13 bases. The CDR3 sequence is 19 residues long. The trim removed 0 bases at V and 5 bases at J, leaving 10 bases unmatched. Germline V CDR1 and CDR2: SEHNR, FQNEAQ (reference sequence).

The sample holds a few counts of this clone. J is TRBJ2-3 and V is TRBV5-1, with 9 bases identical to TRBD1. Germline values: CDR1 SGHRS, CDR2 YFSETQ. The V and J ends lost 0 bases and 2 bases, in that order; junction bases with no gene match: 1. There are 15 residues in the CDR3. CDR3 DNA: TGCGCCAGCAGCTTGGGGGACAGGGACACAGATACGCAGTATTTT. This encodes CASSLGDRDTDTQYF.

This chain connects TRBV19 to TRBJ1-5; 12 bases are shared with TRBD1. Germline loops: CDR1 LNHDA, CDR2 SQIVND (reference sequence). V was clipped by 6 bases and J by 5 bases; unmatched bases: 2. This CDR3 has 14 amino acids. CDR3 coding DNA: TGTGCCAGTAGCGGGACAGGGGGCCATCAGCCCCAGCATTTT. It is translated as CASSGTGGHQPQHF.

The rearrangement links TRBV6-5 to TRBJ2-7; 10 nucleotides agree with TRBD1. Germline V gene data show CDR1 as MNHEY and CDR2 as SVGAGI. Trimming removed 10 bases from V and 1 base from J; junction bases left unmatched: 7. The length of the CDR3 is 14 residues. This CDR3 reads CATKKGQGSYEQYF. DNA of the CDR3: TGTGCCACGAAAAAGGGACAGGGGTCCTACGAGCAGTACTTC.

The chain combines TRBV10-2 with TRBJ2-7; D is perhaps TRBD1 (6 bases). From germline, CDR1 is WSHSY and CDR2 SAAADI. V lost 3 bases to trimming and J lost 0 bases, with 15 bases between them. The CDR3 runs 16 residues. Here the CDR3 reads CASSDPPGTLSYEQYF. CDR3 nucleotides: TGCGCCAGCAGTGACCCCCCCGGGACACTCTCCTACGAGCAGTACTTC.

This sequence joins TRBV28 and TRBJ2-7, with 8 nucleotides matching TRBD2. Germline loops: CDR1 MDHEN, CDR2 SYDVKM. CDR3 length: 14 residues. V was pared by 3 bases and J by 5 bases, with 6 bases of the junction left unmatched. This CDR3 reads CASSFLAGMNEQYF. In DNA, the CDR3 is TGTGCCAGCAGTTTCTTAGCGGGAATGAACGAGCAGTACTTC.

This clone was detected a few times. The rearrangement uses TRBV19 and TRBJ2-7; D is perhaps TRBD1 (8 bases). The germline V and J ends were trimmed by 7 bases and 0 bases, with 19 bases remaining between them. The germline V gene has CDR1 LNHDA and CDR2 SQIVND (reference sequence). The CDR3 runs 16 residues. The DNA for the CDR3 is TGTGCCAGTACCAGGGGGGGACAGGCGAGCTCCTACGAGCAGTACTTC. It specifies CASTRGGQASSYEQYF.

The chain uses TRBV3-1 (or the pseudogene TRBV3-2) and TRBJ2-7; 11 bases map to TRBD2. V was clipped by 0 bases and J by 7 bases; unmatched bases: 14. There are 18 residues in the CDR3. Germline CDR1 and CDR2: LGHDT and YNNKEL (reference sequence). CDR3 protein: CASSQDRLAGGPLIEQYF. The CDR3 coding sequence is TGTGCCAGCAGCCAAGATCGTTTAGCGGGAGGGCCATTAATAGAGCAGTACTTC.

J is TRBJ2-1 and V is TRBV10-2; TRBD2 aligns across 10 bases. Germline V gene lookup returns CDR1 WSHSY and CDR2 SAAADI. CDR3 size: 14 residues. Germline trimming cut 5 bases from V and 4 bases from J; bases unmatched to any gene: 2. For the CDR3, the DNA is TGCGCCAGCAGTACTAGCGGGGTTTACAATGAGCAGTTCTTC. This gives the protein CASSTSGVYNEQFF.

This rearrangement joins TRBV19 to TRBJ1-6; D remains ambiguous. Trimming cost V 6 bases and J 8 bases, with 14 bases left between them. The length of the CDR3 is 14 residues. Germline V gene sequence: CDR1 LNHDA, CDR2 SQIVND (reference sequence). In nucleotides, the CDR3 is TGTGCCAGTAGCGATATGCTTGGCTATTCACCCCTCCACTTT. This translates into CASSDMLGYSPLHF.

The chain couples TRBV6-5 to TRBJ2-2; D is undetermined. The CDR3 runs to 15 residues. Per the germline V gene, CDR1 is MNHEY and CDR2 is SVGAGI. The germline V and J ends were trimmed by 7 bases and 5 bases, with 17 bases remaining between them. CDR3 coding DNA: TGTGCCAGCAAAAGAGGTACGACGGATACCGGGGAGCTGTTTTTT. Protein product: CASKRGTTDTGELFF.